The 15 T cell receptor beta chains reported below all come from one sample, sequenced in a study of T cell repertoires in cytomegalovirus infection. One entry per CDR3 protein results from TCRdb running MiXCR on the reads. The sample carries 480,000 or so distinct CDR3 sequences, around 11% recorded once. Sample: PBMCs. The receptor source for this set is a human donor in good health (CMV status not recorded). Some clones in this sample may be carry-over from other donors' samples.

The chain is built from TRBV19 and TRBJ1-5; D possibly corresponds to TRBD1 (6 bases). Trimming cost V 5 bases and J 2 bases, with 13 bases left between them. The CDR3 is made up of 15 amino acids. In germline, CDR1 is LNHDA, CDR2 SQIVND (reference sequence). CDR3: CASSPSWGRNQPQHF. As DNA, the CDR3 is TGTGCCAGTAGTCCATCTTGGGGGCGCAATCAGCCCCAGCATTTT.

This clonotype was observed many times. The V gene is TRBV12-3 or TRBV12-4, the J gene TRBJ2-2; D perhaps matches TRBD1 (5 bases). V was pared by 7 bases and J by 1 base, with 10 bases between. The CDR3 is made up of 14 amino acids. DNA of the CDR3: TGTGCCAGCAAGGGGATGAGGAACACCGGGGAGCTGTTTTTT. This codes for CASKGMRNTGELFF.

This chain joins TRBV18 and TRBJ2-7; D may be TRBD2 (6 bases). The CDR3 totals 15 residues. Germline CDR1 is KGHSH and CDR2 is LQKENI. Trimming removed 4 bases at V and 3 bases at J, with 16 bases between. CDR3 sequence reads: CASSLWAGGDYEQYF. CDR3 nucleotides: TGTGCCAGCTCACTCTGGGCCGGCGGGGACTACGAGCAGTACTTC.

This clonotype showed up many times. As DNA, the CDR3 is TGCAGTGCTAGAGATGGACTAGCGCCTTACAATGAGCAGTTCTTC. This translates into CSARDGLAPYNEQFF. The rearrangement joins TRBV20-1 to TRBJ2-1; 9 bases align to TRBD2. With V trimmed by 0 bases and J by 4 bases, 4 bases remained unmatched. The CDR3 covers 15 residues. Germline V lookup: CDR1 DFQATT, CDR2 SNEGSKA (reference sequence).

In this sample, this clonotype turned up many times. The chain combines TRBV7-9 with TRBJ2-5, with 11 nucleotides matching TRBD2. This CDR3 has 16 amino acids. The V segment lost 5 bases and the J segment 5 bases; nucleotides outside the gene matches: 10. CDR1 SEHNR and CDR2 FQNEAQ come from the germline V gene (reference sequence). The CDR3: CASSVVLLAGVETQYF. The CDR3 DNA follows: TGTGCCAGCAGCGTAGTCCTACTAGCGGGGGTGGAGACCCAGTACTTC.

Ten or more counts support this clonotype. The chain carries TRBV6-1 and TRBJ1-1; D not resolved. The CDR3 has 22 residues. The germline gives CDR1 MNHNS, CDR2 SASEGT. V was shortened by 6 bases and J by 0 bases, with 35 bases between the two germline ends. CDR3 loop: CASSQLSPRIGPSRGMNTEAFF. In nucleotides, the CDR3 is TGTGCCAGCAGCCAACTATCCCCGAGGATCGGGCCTTCCAGAGGAATGAACACTGAAGCTTTCTTT.

This clonotype occurred once. A much larger clone sits a single nucleotide away, making a read error possible. The chain carries TRBV12-3 or TRBV12-4 and TRBJ1-5; 8 bases are a match to TRBD1. Germline trimming cut 1 base from V and 5 bases from J; bases unmatched to any gene: 7. There are 16 residues in the CDR3. The CDR3 DNA reads as TGTGCCAGCAGTTTAGGGTCCCGACAGGGGTATCAGCCCCAGCATTTT. Protein product: CASSLGSRQGYQPQHF.

The genes are TRBV20-1 and TRBJ2-7; D could derive from TRBD1 or TRBD2 (5 bases each). CDR1 DFQATT and CDR2 SNEGSKA come from the germline V gene (reference sequence). Trimming took 2 bases from V and 6 from J, leaving 11 bases between them. The CDR3 is 12 amino acids. For the CDR3, the DNA is TGCAGTGCTAGAATCACTGGGGGCGAGCAGTACTTC. It is translated as CSARITGGEQYF.

Ten or more counts support this clonotype. V and J are TRBV12-3 or TRBV12-4 and TRBJ2-7; 8 positions match TRBD1. There are 14 residues in the CDR3. Trimming cost V 5 bases and J 4 bases; bases outside gene matches: 7. Written as DNA, the CDR3 is TGTGCCAGCAGTCTGCAGGGGGCTTTTTACGAGCAGTACTTC. Translating gives CASSLQGAFYEQYF.

Comment on this clonotype: This may be a read error, as it is one base from a much larger clone. The rearrangement joins TRBV12-3 or TRBV12-4 to TRBJ1-6, with D unclear. The CDR3 extends over 15 amino acids. The CDR3 coding sequence is TGTGCCATCAGTTTCACGTCCTCCTATAATTCACCCCTCCACTTT. It specifies CAISFTSSYNSPLHF.

The chain has TRBV6-1 and TRBJ2-7, with D perhaps being TRBD1 or TRBD2 (6 bases each). The CDR3 consists of 12 residues. In germline, CDR1 is MNHNS, CDR2 SASEGT. The ends were cut back, 6 bases at V and 11 bases at J, with 17 bases in the middle. The CDR3 DNA follows: TGTGCCAGCAGCCCGGGGGACACCGGGGAGTACTTC. Amino acids: CASSPGDTGEYF.

There are a few counts of this clonotype. The chain joins TRBV29-1 to TRBJ2-1; perhaps D is TRBD1 or TRBD2 (5 bases each). Trimming pared 3 bases from V and 7 bases from J, leaving 10 bases between. The CDR3 is 12 amino acids. Germline V lookup: CDR1 SQVTM, CDR2 ANQGSEA. CDR3 coding DNA: TGCAGCGTTGATGAATGGGGGAATGAGCAGTTCTTC. Its protein is CSVDEWGNEQFF.

This clonotype was observed at least ten times. The chain links TRBV7-2 to TRBJ2-1, with a weak D call TRBD2 (7 bases). V lost 0 bases to trimming and J lost 9 bases, with 12 bases between them. CDR1 SGHTA and CDR2 FQGNSA come from the germline V gene. This CDR3 has 14 amino acids. The CDR3: CASSLAGGPSEQFF. CDR3 bases: TGTGCCAGCAGCTTAGCGGGGGGGCCTAGTGAGCAGTTCTTC.

This clonotype was observed many times. The chain has TRBV28 and TRBJ2-1, with D hard to call. The V end was cut by 7 bases, the J end by 7 bases, with 17 bases between. The CDR3 extends over 14 amino acids. Germline loops: CDR1 MDHEN, CDR2 SYDVKM. The DNA for the CDR3 is TGTGCCAGCACCCCTCGGCCCTTACAGAATGAGCAGTTCTTC. Its protein product is CASTPRPLQNEQFF.

This clonotype was found many times. The chain combines TRBV5-5 with TRBJ1-1; D ambiguous. CDR1 and CDR2 from the germline V gene are SGHKS and YYEKEE (reference sequence). This CDR3 spans 18 amino acids. The V and J ends lost 3 bases and 0 bases respectively, with 21 bases between them. This CDR3 reads CASSSQTRTKLMNTEAFF. The CDR3 region has the DNA TGTGCCAGCAGCTCGCAAACAAGGACGAAGTTGATGAACACTGAAGCTTTCTTT.